The entry below gives a single TCR beta chain sequence along with its context. Its antigen is as yet unknown. The sample originates from a study of beta chain features in type 1 diabetes. Whole-study findings and limits: Any HLA type influence on TCRB rearrangement was left unresolved here. A greater similarity of naive, central memory and Treg TCRB repertoires was seen among patients than among healthy donors.

Trimming stripped 2 bases from V and 5 bases from J, with 12 bases between. The CDR3 length is 15 residues. Germline CDR1 and CDR2: MNHNY and SVGAGI (reference sequence). The investigators reverse transcribed all of the isolated RNA, so they sequenced expressed TCRB transcripts. Profiled with immunoSEQ multiplex PCR; TCRdb holds only in-frame clones, not every one. Of 810,000 or so clones listed, roughly 17% are singletons. Every donor provided one heparinised blood draw, which averaged about 116 mL. The J gene is TRBJ1-4, the V gene TRBV6-6; D unresolved. The sequenced sample was naive CD4+ T cells from blood. The receptor was isolated from a woman under 30 in good health. The CDR3 sequence: CASSYKGTGNEKLFF. CDR3 DNA: TGTGCCAGCAGTTACAAGGGAACGGGGAATGAAAAACTGTTTTTT.